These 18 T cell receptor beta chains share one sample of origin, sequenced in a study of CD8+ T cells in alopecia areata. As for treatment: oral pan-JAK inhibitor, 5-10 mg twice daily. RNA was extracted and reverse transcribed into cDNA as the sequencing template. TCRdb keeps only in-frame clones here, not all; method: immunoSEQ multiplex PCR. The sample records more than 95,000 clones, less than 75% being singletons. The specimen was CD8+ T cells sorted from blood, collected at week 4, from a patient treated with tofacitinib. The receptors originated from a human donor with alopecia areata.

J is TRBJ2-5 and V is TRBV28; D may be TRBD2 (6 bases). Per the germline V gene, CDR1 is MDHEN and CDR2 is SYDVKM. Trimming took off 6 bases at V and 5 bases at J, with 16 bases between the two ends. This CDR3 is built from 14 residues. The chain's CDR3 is CASRRPGRSETQYF. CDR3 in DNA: TGTGCCAGCAGGCGGCCGGGGAGGTCGGAGACCCAGTACTTC. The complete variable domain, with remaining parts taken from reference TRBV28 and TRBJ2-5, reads DVKVTQSSRYLVKRTGEKVFLECVQDMDHENMFWYRQDPGLGLRLIYFSYDVKMKEKGDIPEGYSVSREKKERFSLILESASTNQTSMYLCASRRPGRSETQYFGPGTRLLVL.

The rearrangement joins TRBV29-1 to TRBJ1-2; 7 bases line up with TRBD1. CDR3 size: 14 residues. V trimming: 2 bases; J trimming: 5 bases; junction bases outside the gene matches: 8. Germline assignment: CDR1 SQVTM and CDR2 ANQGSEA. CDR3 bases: TGCAGCGTTGAACAGGACAGGAGGGGTTATGGCTACACCTTC. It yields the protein CSVEQDRRGYGYTF. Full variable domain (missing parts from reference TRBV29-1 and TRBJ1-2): SAVISQKPSRDICQRGTSLTIQCQVDSQVTMMFWYRQQPGQSLTLIATANQGSEATYESGFVIDKFPISRPNLTFSTLTVSNMSPEDSSIYLCSVEQDRRGYGYTFGSGTRLTVV.

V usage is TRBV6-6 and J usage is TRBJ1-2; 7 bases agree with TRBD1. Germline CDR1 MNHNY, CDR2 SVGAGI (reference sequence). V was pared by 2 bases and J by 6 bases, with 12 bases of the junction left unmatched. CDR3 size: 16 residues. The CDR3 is CASSYPGNRGLDGYTF. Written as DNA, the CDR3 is TGTGCCAGCAGTTACCCGGGGAACAGGGGCCTGGATGGCTACACCTTC.

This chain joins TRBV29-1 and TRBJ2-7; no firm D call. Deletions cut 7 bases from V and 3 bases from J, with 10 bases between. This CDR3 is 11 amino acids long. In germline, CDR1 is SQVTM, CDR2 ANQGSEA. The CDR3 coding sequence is TGCAGCGCCCGAGCAGGCTACGAGCAGTACTTC. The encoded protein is CSARAGYEQYF.

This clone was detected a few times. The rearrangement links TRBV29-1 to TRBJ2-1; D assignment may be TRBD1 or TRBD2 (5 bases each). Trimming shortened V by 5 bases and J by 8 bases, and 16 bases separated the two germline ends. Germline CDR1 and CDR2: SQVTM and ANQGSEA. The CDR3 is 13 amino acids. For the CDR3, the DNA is TGCAGCGTTATCCACGGGGCTGGGGATGAGCAGTTCTTC. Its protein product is CSVIHGAGDEQFF.

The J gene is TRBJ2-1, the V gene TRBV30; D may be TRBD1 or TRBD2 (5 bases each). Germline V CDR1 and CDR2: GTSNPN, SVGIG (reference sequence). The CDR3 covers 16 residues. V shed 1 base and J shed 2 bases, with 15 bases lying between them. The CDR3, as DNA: TGTGCCTGGAGTGCGCTCGGAGGCAGGGCCTACAATGAGCAGTTCTTC. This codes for CAWSALGGRAYNEQFF.

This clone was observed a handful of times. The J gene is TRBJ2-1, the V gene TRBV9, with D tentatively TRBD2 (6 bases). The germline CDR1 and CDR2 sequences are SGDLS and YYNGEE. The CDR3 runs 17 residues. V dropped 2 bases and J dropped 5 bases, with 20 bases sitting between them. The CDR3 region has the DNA TGTGCCAGCAGCGTCGCTTCGGGACTTCCGACAGACAATGAGCAGTTCTTC. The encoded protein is CASSVASGLPTDNEQFF.

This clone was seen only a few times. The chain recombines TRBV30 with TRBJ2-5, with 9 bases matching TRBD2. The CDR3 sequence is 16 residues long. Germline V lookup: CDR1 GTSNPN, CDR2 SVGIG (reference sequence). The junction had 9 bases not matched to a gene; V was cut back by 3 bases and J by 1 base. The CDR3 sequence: CAWSLLPGLAQETQYF. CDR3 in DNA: TGTGCCTGGAGCCTCCTCCCGGGACTAGCCCAAGAGACCCAGTACTTC. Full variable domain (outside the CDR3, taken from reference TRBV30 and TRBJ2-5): SQTIHQWPATLVQPVGSPLSLECTVEGTSNPNLYWYRQAAGRGLQLLFYSVGIGQISSEVPQNLSASRPQDRQFILSSKKLLLSDSGFYLCAWSLLPGLAQETQYFGPGTRLLVL.

The CDR3 DNA follows: TGTGCCAGCAGCTTGGATTGGGGCATCACCGGGGAGCTGTTTTTT. Amino acids: CASSLDWGITGELFF. This chain connects TRBV7-2 to TRBJ2-2; maybe TRBD1 (5 bases). The V gene lost 3 bases and the J gene lost 4 bases, with 12 bases spanning the gap. Germline V gene sequence: CDR1 SGHTA, CDR2 FQGNSA. The CDR3 sequence is 15 residues long. Complete variable domain (other parts from reference TRBV7-2 and TRBJ2-2): GAGVSQSPSNKVTEKGKDVELRCDPISGHTALYWYRQSLGQGLEFLIYFQGNSAPDKSGLPSDRFSAERTGGSVSTLTIQRTQQEDSAVYLCASSLDWGITGELFFGEGSRLTVL.

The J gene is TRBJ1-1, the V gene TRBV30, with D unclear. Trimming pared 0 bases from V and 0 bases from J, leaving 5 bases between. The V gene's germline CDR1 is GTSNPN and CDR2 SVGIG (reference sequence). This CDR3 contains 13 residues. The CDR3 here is CAWSVNVNTEAFF. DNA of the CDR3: TGTGCCTGGAGTGTCAATGTGAACACTGAAGCTTTCTTT.

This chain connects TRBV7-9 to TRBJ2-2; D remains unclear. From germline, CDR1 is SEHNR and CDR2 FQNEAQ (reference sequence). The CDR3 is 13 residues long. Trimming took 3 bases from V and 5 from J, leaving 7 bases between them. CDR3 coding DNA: TGTGCCAGCAGCTTTTACAAGACCGGGGAGCTGTTTTTT. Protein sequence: CASSFYKTGELFF.

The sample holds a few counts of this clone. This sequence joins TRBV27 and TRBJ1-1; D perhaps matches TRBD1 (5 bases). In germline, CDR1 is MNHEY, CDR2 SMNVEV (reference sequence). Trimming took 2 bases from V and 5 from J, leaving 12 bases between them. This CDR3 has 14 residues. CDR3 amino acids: CASSLRGGVTEAFF. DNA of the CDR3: TGTGCCAGCAGTTTACGGGGGGGAGTTACTGAAGCTTTCTTT.

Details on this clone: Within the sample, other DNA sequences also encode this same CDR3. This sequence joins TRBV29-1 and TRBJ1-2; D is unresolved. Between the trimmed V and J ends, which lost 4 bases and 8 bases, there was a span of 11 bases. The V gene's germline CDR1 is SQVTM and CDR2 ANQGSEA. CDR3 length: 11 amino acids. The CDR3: CSVAGGYGYTF. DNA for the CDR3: TGCAGCGTTGCAGGAGGCTACGGCTACACCTTC.

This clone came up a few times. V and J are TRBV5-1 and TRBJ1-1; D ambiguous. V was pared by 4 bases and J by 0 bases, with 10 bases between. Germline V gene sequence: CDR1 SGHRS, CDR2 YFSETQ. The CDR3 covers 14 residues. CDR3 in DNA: TGCGCCAGCAGCCTTTCAAGGGTGAACACTGAAGCTTTCTTT. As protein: CASSLSRVNTEAFF.

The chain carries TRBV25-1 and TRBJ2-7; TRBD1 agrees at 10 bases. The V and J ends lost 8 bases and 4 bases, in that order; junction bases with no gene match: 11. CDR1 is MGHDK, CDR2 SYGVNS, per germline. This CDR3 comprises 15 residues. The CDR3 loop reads CASEGSGQGVYEQYF. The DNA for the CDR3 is TGTGCCAGCGAGGGGTCCGGACAGGGGGTATACGAGCAGTACTTC.

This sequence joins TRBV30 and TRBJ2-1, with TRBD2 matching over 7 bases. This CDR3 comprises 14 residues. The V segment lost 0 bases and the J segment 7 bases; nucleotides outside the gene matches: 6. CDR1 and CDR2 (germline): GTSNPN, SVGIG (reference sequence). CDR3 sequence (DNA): TGTGCCTGGAGTGTACTGGCGGGGGAGAATGAGCAGTTCTTC. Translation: CAWSVLAGENEQFF.

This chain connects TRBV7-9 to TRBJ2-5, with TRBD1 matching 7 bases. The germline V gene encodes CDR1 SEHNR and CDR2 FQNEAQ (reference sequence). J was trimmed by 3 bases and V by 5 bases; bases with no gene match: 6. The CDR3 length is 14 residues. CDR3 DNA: TGTGCCAGCAGCCTACTTGACAGGGAAGAGACCCAGTACTTC. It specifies CASSLLDREETQYF.

CDR3 region: CATSRLGRGTVYEQYF. The CDR3 nucleotides read TGTGCCACCAGCAGACTAGGACGCGGGACCGTCTACGAGCAGTACTTC. This chain links TRBV15 with TRBJ2-7, with D perhaps matching TRBD2 (6 bases). Germline V CDR1 and CDR2: LNHNV, YYDKDF (reference sequence). V was shortened by 2 bases and J by 3 bases, with 17 bases between the two germline ends. This CDR3 spans 16 amino acids. The full variable domain, rest sourced from reference TRBV15 and TRBJ2-7, is DAMVIQNPRYQVTQFGKPVTLSCSQTLNHNVMYWYQQKSSQAPKLLFHYYDKDFNNEADTPDNFQSRRPNTSFCFLDIRSPGLGDTAMYLCATSRLGRGTVYEQYFGPGTRLTVT.